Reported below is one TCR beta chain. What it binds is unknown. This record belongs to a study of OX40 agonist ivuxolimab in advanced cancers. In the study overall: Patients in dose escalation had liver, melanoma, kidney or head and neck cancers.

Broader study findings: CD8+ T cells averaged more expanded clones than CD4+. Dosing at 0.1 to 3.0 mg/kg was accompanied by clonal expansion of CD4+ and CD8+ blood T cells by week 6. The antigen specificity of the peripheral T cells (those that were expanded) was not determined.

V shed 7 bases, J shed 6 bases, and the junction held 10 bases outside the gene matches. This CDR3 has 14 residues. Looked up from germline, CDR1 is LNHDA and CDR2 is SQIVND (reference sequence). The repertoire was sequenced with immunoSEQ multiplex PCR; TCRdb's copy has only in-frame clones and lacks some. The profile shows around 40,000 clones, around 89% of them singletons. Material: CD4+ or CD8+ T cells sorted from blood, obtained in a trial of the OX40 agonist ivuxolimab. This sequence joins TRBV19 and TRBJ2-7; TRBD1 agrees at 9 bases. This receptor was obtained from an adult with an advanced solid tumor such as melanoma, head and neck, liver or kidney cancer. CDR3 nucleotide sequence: TGTGCCAGTAAGCCGGGACAGGGCTTCCCCGAGCAGTACTTC. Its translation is CASKPGQGFPEQYF.